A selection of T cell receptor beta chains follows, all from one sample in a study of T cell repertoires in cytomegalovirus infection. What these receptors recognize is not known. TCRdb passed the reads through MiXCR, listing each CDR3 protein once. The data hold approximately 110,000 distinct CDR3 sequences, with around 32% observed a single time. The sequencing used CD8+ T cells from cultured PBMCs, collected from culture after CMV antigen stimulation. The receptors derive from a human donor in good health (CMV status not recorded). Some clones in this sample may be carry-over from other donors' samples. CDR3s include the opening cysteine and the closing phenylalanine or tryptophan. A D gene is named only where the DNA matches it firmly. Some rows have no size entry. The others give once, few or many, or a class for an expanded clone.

CDR3 protein: CASSYLGGAPFSYNEQFF
CDR3 DNA: TGTGCCAGCAGTTACTTAGGGGGAGCCCCTTTCTCCTACAATGAGCAGTTCTTC
J gene: TRBJ2-1
clone size: .
D gene: .
V gene: TRBV5-5

CDR3 protein: CASSPWTSGGTDTQYF
CDR3 DNA: TGTGCCAGCAGCCCTTGGACTAGCGGGGGTACAGATACGCAGTATTTT
J gene: TRBJ2-3
clone size: many
D gene: TRBD2
V gene: TRBV11-2

CDR3 protein: CATVQRGLQETQYF
CDR3 DNA: TGTGCCACGGTCCAGCGGGGGCTCCAAGAGACCCAGTACTTC
J gene: TRBJ2-5
clone size: many
D gene: TRBD2
V gene: TRBV7-8

CDR3 protein: CASSVGQGGGSANEKLFF
CDR3 DNA: TGTGCCAGCAGCGTCGGACAGGGCGGGGGTTCGGCTAATGAAAAACTGTTTTTT
J gene: TRBJ1-4
clone size: few
D gene: TRBD1
V gene: TRBV9

CDR3 protein: CASSGVSGLYNEQFF
CDR3 DNA: TGTGCCAGCAGCGGGGTTAGCGGGCTTTACAATGAGCAGTTCTTC
J gene: TRBJ2-1
clone size: .
D gene: TRBD2
V gene: TRBV9

CDR3 protein: CASMRNTGELFF
CDR3 DNA: TGTGCCAGCATGCGAAACACCGGGGAGCTGTTTTTT
J gene: TRBJ2-2
clone size: few
D gene: .
V gene: TRBV6-1

CDR3 protein: CASSVPTRGYTF
CDR3 DNA: TGTGCCAGCAGCGTCCCGACACGCGGCTACACCTTC
J gene: TRBJ1-2
clone size: .
D gene: .
V gene: TRBV9

CDR3 protein: CASSSRTGLTGELFF
CDR3 DNA: TGTGCCAGCAGCTCTCGGACAGGGTTGACCGGGGAGCTGTTTTTT
J gene: TRBJ2-2
clone size: .
D gene: TRBD1
V gene: TRBV7-6

CDR3 protein: CARPTSPPGTNYTDTQYF
CDR3 DNA: TGTGCCAGGCCCACCTCCCCCCCGGGGACAAATTACACAGATACGCAGTATTTT
J gene: TRBJ2-3
clone size: .
D gene: .
V gene: TRBV25-1

CDR3 protein: CASSLDVGPINEKLFF
CDR3 DNA: TGTGCCAGCAGCCTAGATGTGGGCCCCATTAATGAAAAACTGTTTTTT
J gene: TRBJ1-4
clone size: many
D gene: .
V gene: TRBV7-6

CDR3 protein: CASSLGAGGPYNEQFF
CDR3 DNA: TGTGCCAGCAGCTTAGGGGCGGGGGGGCCTTACAATGAGCAGTTCTTC
J gene: TRBJ2-1
clone size: .
D gene: TRBD2
V gene: TRBV13

CDR3 protein: CASTLEVAGEQFF
CDR3 DNA: TGTGCCAGCACCCTAGAGGTCGCCGGTGAGCAGTTCTTC
J gene: TRBJ2-1
clone size: few
D gene: .
V gene: TRBV5-4

CDR3 protein: CATSDLALSNEQFF
CDR3 DNA: TGTGCCACCAGTGATTTGGCTCTATCCAATGAGCAGTTCTTC
J gene: TRBJ2-1
clone size: few
D gene: .
V gene: TRBV24-1

CDR3 protein: CASSWGSNQPQHF
CDR3 DNA: TGTGCCAGCAGTTGGGGTAGCAATCAGCCCCAGCATTTT
J gene: TRBJ1-5
clone size: few
D gene: .
V gene: TRBV27

CDR3 protein: CASRNRDRDRSGANVLTF
CDR3 DNA: TGTGCCAGCAGAAACAGGGACAGGGACCGATCTGGGGCCAACGTCCTGACTTTC
J gene: TRBJ2-6
clone size: .
D gene: TRBD1
V gene: TRBV6-1

CDR3 protein: CASSQDGGSNEKLFF
CDR3 DNA: TGCGCCAGCAGCCAAGATGGGGGCAGCAATGAAAAACTGTTTTTT
J gene: TRBJ1-4
clone size: few
D gene: .
V gene: TRBV4-1

CDR3 protein: CASSVTSRAGRGSNQPQHF
CDR3 DNA: TGTGCCAGCAGTGTCACATCTCGGGCAGGGAGAGGAAGCAATCAGCCCCAGCATTTT
J gene: TRBJ1-5
clone size: many
D gene: .
V gene: TRBV6-1

CDR3 protein: CASSTIDASNQPQHF
CDR3 DNA: TGTGCCAGCAGCACCATCGACGCTAGCAATCAGCCCCAGCATTTT
J gene: TRBJ1-5
clone size: many
D gene: .
V gene: TRBV7-2

CDR3 protein: CASVGETGNGYTF
CDR3 DNA: TGTGCCAGCGTGGGGGAGACAGGGAATGGCTACACCTTC
J gene: TRBJ1-2
clone size: many
D gene: TRBD1
V gene: TRBV6-6

CDR3 protein: CASSLELGVNEAFF
CDR3 DNA: TGTGCCAGCAGCTTAGAACTGGGGGTAAATGAAGCTTTCTTT
J gene: TRBJ1-1
clone size: few
D gene: .
V gene: TRBV11-1

CDR3 protein: CASSAAGGQDSYEQYF
CDR3 DNA: TGTGCCAGCAGCGCAGCAGGTGGGCAGGACTCCTACGAGCAGTACTTC
J gene: TRBJ2-7
clone size: .
D gene: .
V gene: TRBV9

CDR3 protein: CASSLGPQGVGNTIYF
CDR3 DNA: TGTGCCAGCAGCTTGGGGCCACAGGGGGTGGGAAACACCATATATTTT
J gene: TRBJ1-3
clone size: few
D gene: TRBD1
V gene: TRBV7-2

CDR3 protein: CASSELAGATDTQYF
CDR3 DNA: TGTGCCAGCAGTGAACTAGCGGGGGCCACAGATACGCAGTATTTT
J gene: TRBJ2-3
clone size: .
D gene: TRBD2
V gene: TRBV6-1

CDR3 protein: CASSLGGTTEAFF
CDR3 DNA: TGTGCCAGCAGCTTAGGGGGGACAACTGAAGCTTTCTTT
J gene: TRBJ1-1
clone size: many
D gene: .
V gene: TRBV7-2

CDR3 protein: CASSQWGLPKYEQYF
CDR3 DNA: TGCGCCAGCAGCCAATGGGGCCTTCCAAAATACGAGCAGTACTTC
J gene: TRBJ2-7
clone size: many
D gene: .
V gene: TRBV4-1

CDR3 protein: CASSYFGEQFF
CDR3 DNA: TGTGCCAGCAGTTACTTCGGCGAGCAGTTCTTC
J gene: TRBJ2-1
clone size: .
D gene: .
V gene: TRBV6-2/TRBV6-3

CDR3 protein: CASATAEGHTGELFF
CDR3 DNA: TGTGCCAGCGCAACGGCGGAGGGCCACACCGGGGAGCTGTTTTTT
J gene: TRBJ2-2
clone size: .
D gene: .
V gene: TRBV28

CDR3 protein: CASSELRGAETQYF
CDR3 DNA: TGTGCCAGCAGTGAATTACGGGGGGCGGAGACCCAGTACTTC
J gene: TRBJ2-5
clone size: .
D gene: .
V gene: TRBV2

CDR3 protein: CASSLGDETQYF
CDR3 DNA: TGTGCCAGCAGTTTGGGTGACGAGACCCAGTACTTC
J gene: TRBJ2-5
clone size: .
D gene: .
V gene: TRBV12-3/TRBV12-4

CDR3 protein: CASSYSWDLSSYEQYF
CDR3 DNA: TGTGCCAGCAGTTACTCATGGGACTTAAGCTCCTACGAGCAGTACTTC
J gene: TRBJ2-7
clone size: .
D gene: .
V gene: TRBV6-5

CDR3 protein: CASTFGPESPLHF
CDR3 DNA: TGTGCCAGCACCTTCGGACCCGAATCACCCCTCCACTTT
J gene: TRBJ1-6
clone size: once
D gene: .
V gene: TRBV6-5

CDR3 protein: CASSLDLGDEQYF
CDR3 DNA: TGTGCCAGCAGCTTAGATCTGGGCGACGAGCAGTACTTC
J gene: TRBJ2-7
clone size: .
D gene: .
V gene: TRBV7-6

CDR3 protein: CASSEFFGTGRNEQYF
CDR3 DNA: TGTGCCAGCAGTGAATTCTTCGGGACAGGACGAAACGAGCAGTACTTC
J gene: TRBJ2-7
clone size: .
D gene: TRBD1
V gene: TRBV25-1

CDR3 protein: CASSIGTGFRFTDTQYF
CDR3 DNA: TGTGCCAGTAGTATTGGGACAGGGTTTAGGTTCACAGATACGCAGTATTTT
J gene: TRBJ2-3
clone size: few
D gene: TRBD1
V gene: TRBV19

CDR3 protein: CASSYSSWDTQYF
CDR3 DNA: TGTGCCAGCAGTTACTCGTCGTGGGATACGCAGTATTTT
J gene: TRBJ2-3
clone size: few
D gene: .
V gene: TRBV6-2/TRBV6-3

CDR3 protein: CASSLGGIIYNEQFF
CDR3 DNA: TGTGCCAGCAGCTTAGGGGGGATAATATACAATGAGCAGTTCTTC
J gene: TRBJ2-1
clone size: few
D gene: .
V gene: TRBV7-8

CDR3 protein: CASSPRSSAYGYTF
CDR3 DNA: TGTGCCAGCAGCCCCCGGAGTTCGGCCTATGGCTACACCTTC
J gene: TRBJ1-2
clone size: many
D gene: .
V gene: TRBV11-3

CDR3 protein: CASSWTGSNQPQHF
CDR3 DNA: TGTGCCAGCAGTTGGACAGGTAGCAATCAGCCCCAGCATTTT
J gene: TRBJ1-5
clone size: once
D gene: TRBD1
V gene: TRBV27

CDR3 protein: CASSFQGTIIYF
CDR3 DNA: TGTGCCAGCAGCTTTCAAGGGACGATCATATATTTT
J gene: TRBJ1-3
clone size: few
D gene: .
V gene: TRBV7-9

CDR3 protein: CASSSGTGYYEQYF
CDR3 DNA: TGTGCCAGCAGTAGTGGGACAGGGTACTACGAGCAGTACTTC
J gene: TRBJ2-7
clone size: many
D gene: TRBD1
V gene: TRBV7-2

CDR3 protein: CASSELAGGSNEQFF
CDR3 DNA: TGTGCCAGCAGTGAACTAGCGGGGGGATCCAATGAGCAGTTCTTC
J gene: TRBJ2-1
clone size: .
D gene: TRBD2
V gene: TRBV6-4

CDR3 protein: CASRPGQGAGNTIYF
CDR3 DNA: TGTGCCAGCAGACCGGGACAGGGGGCCGGAAACACCATATATTTT
J gene: TRBJ1-3
clone size: .
D gene: TRBD1
V gene: TRBV5-8

CDR3 protein: CASSPPGQYNEQYF
CDR3 DNA: TGTGCCAGCAGTCCCCCGGGACAATATAACGAGCAGTACTTC
J gene: TRBJ2-7
clone size: .
D gene: .
V gene: TRBV2

CDR3 protein: CASSYGGNTEAFF
CDR3 DNA: TGTGCCAGCAGTTACGGGGGGAACACTGAAGCTTTCTTT
J gene: TRBJ1-1
clone size: many
D gene: .
V gene: TRBV6-6

CDR3 protein: CASSPGTGELYNEQFF
CDR3 DNA: TGTGCCAGCAGCCCAGGGACAGGAGAATTATACAATGAGCAGTTCTTC
J gene: TRBJ2-1
clone size: .
D gene: TRBD1
V gene: TRBV13

CDR3 protein: CASRRQGRVNGYTF
CDR3 DNA: TGTGCCAGCAGGCGACAGGGGAGGGTTAATGGCTACACCTTC
J gene: TRBJ1-2
clone size: .
D gene: TRBD1
V gene: TRBV6-2/TRBV6-3

CDR3 protein: CASSLTGTAGDTQYF
CDR3 DNA: TGTGCCAGCAGCTTAACCGGGACAGCGGGGGATACGCAGTATTTT
J gene: TRBJ2-3
clone size: few
D gene: .
V gene: TRBV7-8

CDR3 protein: CASSLADFQPQHF
CDR3 DNA: TGTGCCAGCAGCTTAGCGGATTTTCAGCCCCAGCATTTT
J gene: TRBJ1-5
clone size: few
D gene: .
V gene: TRBV7-6

CDR3 protein: CASSPSGFYEQYF
CDR3 DNA: TGTGCCAGCAGCCCCTCCGGGTTCTACGAGCAGTACTTC
J gene: TRBJ2-7
clone size: .
D gene: .
V gene: TRBV7-2

CDR3 protein: CSVGGTGGTEAFF
CDR3 DNA: TGCAGCGTCGGTGGGACGGGTGGCACTGAAGCTTTCTTT
J gene: TRBJ1-1
clone size: .
D gene: .
V gene: TRBV29-1

CDR3 protein: CASAWGGADEKLFF
CDR3 DNA: TGTGCCAGCGCTTGGGGGGGCGCGGATGAAAAACTGTTTTTT
J gene: TRBJ1-4
clone size: many
D gene: .
V gene: TRBV7-2

CDR3 protein: CASSLDRGAEEQYF
CDR3 DNA: TGTGCCAGCAGCTTAGATCGGGGGGCGGAAGAGCAGTACTTC
J gene: TRBJ2-7
clone size: few
D gene: .
V gene: TRBV7-6

CDR3 protein: CASSYLLDRVRNQPQHF
CDR3 DNA: TGTGCCAGCAGTTACCTTTTGGATAGGGTGAGGAATCAGCCCCAGCATTTT
J gene: TRBJ1-5
clone size: .
D gene: .
V gene: TRBV6-6

CDR3 protein: CASSSSGTGYEQYF
CDR3 DNA: TGTGCCAGCAGCTCGTCCGGGACAGGCTACGAGCAGTACTTC
J gene: TRBJ2-7
clone size: .
D gene: TRBD1
V gene: TRBV5-5